This entry describes one T cell receptor (beta chain). Distinct nucleotide sequences in the sample also encode this CDR3. The sample originates from a study of cytomegalovirus exposure and HLA in healthy donors. Germline V gives CDR1 MNHEY, CDR2 SVGAGI. CDR3 size: 15 residues. V lost 2 bases to trimming and J lost 8 bases; unmatched junction nucleotides: 3. The PCR had 60 Vbeta and 13 Jbeta primers. Clones were read by immunoSEQ multiplex PCR, and TCRdb kept only the in-frame ones, dropping some. The sample holds approximately 140,000 clones, roughly 76% seen once. The receptor comes from a middle-aged woman in good health and CMV-seronegative. The sample was PBMCs. The chain joins TRBV6-5 to TRBJ1-6; 10 bases are shared with TRBD1. The CDR3 sequence: CASSYRQGADSPLHF. The CDR3 DNA reads as TGTGCCAGCAGTTACCGACAGGGGGCGGATTCACCCCTCCACTTT.